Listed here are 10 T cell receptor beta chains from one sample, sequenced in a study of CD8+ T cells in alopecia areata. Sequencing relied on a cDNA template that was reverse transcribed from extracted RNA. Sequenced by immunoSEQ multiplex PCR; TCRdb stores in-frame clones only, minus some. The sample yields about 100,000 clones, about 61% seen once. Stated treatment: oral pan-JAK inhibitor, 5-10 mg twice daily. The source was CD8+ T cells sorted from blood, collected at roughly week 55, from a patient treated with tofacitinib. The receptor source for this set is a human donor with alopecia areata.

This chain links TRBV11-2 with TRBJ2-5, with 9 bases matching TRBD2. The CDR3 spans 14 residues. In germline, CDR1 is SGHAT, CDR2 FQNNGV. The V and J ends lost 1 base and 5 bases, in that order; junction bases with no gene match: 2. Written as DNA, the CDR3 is TGTGCCAGCAGCTTAGGAGCGGGGGGCGAGACCCAGTACTTC. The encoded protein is CASSLGAGGETQYF. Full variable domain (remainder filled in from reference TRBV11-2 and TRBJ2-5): EAGVAQSPRYKIIEKRQSVAFWCNPISGHATLYWYQQILGQGPKLLIQFQNNGVVDDSQLPKDRFSAERLKGVDSTLKIQPAKLEDSAVYLCASSLGAGGETQYFGPGTRLLVL.

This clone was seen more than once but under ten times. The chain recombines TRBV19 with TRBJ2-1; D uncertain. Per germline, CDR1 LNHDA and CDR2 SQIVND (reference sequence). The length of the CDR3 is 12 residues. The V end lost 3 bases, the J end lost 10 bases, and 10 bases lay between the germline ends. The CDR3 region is CASSMTRNEQFF. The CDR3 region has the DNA TGTGCCAGTAGTATGACACGGAACGAGCAGTTCTTC.

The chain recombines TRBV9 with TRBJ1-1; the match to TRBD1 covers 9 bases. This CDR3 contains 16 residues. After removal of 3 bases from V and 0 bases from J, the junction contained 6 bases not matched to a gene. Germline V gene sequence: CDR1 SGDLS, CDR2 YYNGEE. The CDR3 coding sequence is TGTGCCAGCAGCGACGGGACAGGGAGCATGAACACTGAAGCTTTCTTT. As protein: CASSDGTGSMNTEAFF.

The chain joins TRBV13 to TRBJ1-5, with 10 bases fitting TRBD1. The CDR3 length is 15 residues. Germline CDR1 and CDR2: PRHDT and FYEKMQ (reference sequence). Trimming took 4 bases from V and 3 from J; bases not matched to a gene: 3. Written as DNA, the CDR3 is TGTGCCAGCAGCTGGGGGACAGGGGACAATCAGCCCCAGCATTTT. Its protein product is CASSWGTGDNQPQHF. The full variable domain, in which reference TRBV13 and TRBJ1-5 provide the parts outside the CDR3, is AAGVIQSPRHLIKEKRETATLKCYPIPRHDTVYWYQQGPGQDPQFLISFYEKMQSDKGSIPDRFSAQQFSDYHSELNMSSLELGDSALYFCASSWGTGDNQPQHFGDGTRLSIL.

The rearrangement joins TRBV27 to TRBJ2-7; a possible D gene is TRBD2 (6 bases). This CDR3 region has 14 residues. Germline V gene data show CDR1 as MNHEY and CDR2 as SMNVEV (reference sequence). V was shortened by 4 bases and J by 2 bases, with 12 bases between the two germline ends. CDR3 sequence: CASSSSRRAYEQYF. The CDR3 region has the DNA TGTGCCAGCAGTTCATCTAGGAGGGCCTACGAGCAGTACTTC.

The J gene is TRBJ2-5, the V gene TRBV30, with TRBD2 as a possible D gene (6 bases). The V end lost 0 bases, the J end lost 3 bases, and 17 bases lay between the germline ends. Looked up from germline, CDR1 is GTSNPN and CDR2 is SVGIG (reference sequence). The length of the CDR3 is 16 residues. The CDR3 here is CAWSVIRERLEETQYF. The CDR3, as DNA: TGTGCCTGGAGTGTTATCAGGGAGAGACTAGAAGAGACCCAGTACTTC.

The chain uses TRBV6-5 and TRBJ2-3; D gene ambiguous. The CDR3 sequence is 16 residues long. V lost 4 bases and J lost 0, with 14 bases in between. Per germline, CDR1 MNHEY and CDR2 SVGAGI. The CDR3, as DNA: TGTGCCAGCAGTTCGACACATATACCTAGCACAGATACGCAGTATTTT. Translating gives CASSSTHIPSTDTQYF.

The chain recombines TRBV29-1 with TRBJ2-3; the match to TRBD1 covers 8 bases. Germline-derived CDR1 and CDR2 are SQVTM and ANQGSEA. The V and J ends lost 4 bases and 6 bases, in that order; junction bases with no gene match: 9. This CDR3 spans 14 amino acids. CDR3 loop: CSVVVRGLVDTQYF. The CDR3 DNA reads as TGCAGCGTTGTCGTCAGGGGGCTGGTTGATACGCAGTATTTT.

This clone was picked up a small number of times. This chain's CDR3 is CASIGGAYEKLFF. CDR3 DNA: TGTGCCAGCATAGGAGGGGCTTATGAAAAACTGTTTTTT. This sequence joins TRBV28 and TRBJ1-4; maybe TRBD1 (5 bases). This CDR3 has 13 amino acids. V lost 7 bases and J 6 bases, leaving 12 bases between the germline ends. Looked up from germline, CDR1 is MDHEN and CDR2 is SYDVKM.

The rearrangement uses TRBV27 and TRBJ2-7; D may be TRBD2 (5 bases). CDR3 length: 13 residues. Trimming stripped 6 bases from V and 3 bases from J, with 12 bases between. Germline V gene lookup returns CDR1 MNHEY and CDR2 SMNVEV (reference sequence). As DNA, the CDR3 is TGTGCCAGCAGCGAGGGCTCGGGCTACGAGCAGTACTTC. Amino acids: CASSEGSGYEQYF.